A selection of T cell receptor beta chains follows, all from one sample in a study of CD8 T cells in ankylosing spondylitis. TCRdb itself ran the 5' RACE reads through MiXCR, one entry per CDR3 protein. The data contain some 840,000 distinct CDR3 sequences, over 9.5% of them seen just once; the ten biggest clones take up less than 0.65%. Sequenced sample: blood, either unsorted or a sorted T cell fraction (not recorded which). The receptors derive from a male donor with ankylosing spondylitis. Both conserved end residues are part of each CDR3. The D gene is left open where the match is weak. For some rows the clone size is stated as once, few or many, or as a class when expanded; others skip it.

cdr3_nt	cdr3_aa	d_call	j_call	v_call	clone_size
TGTGCCAGCAGCAAAGCCGGGACTAGCGGGGACAGCTCCTACAATGAGCAGTTCTTC	CASSKAGTSGDSSYNEQFF	.	TRBJ2-1	TRBV21-1	.
TGTGCCAGCAGCCCCCGACTAGCGGGAGGGTTTTACAATGAGCAGTTCTTC	CASSPRLAGGFYNEQFF	TRBD2	TRBJ2-1	TRBV7-9	.
TGCAGTGCTACCCCCGGGACAGGGGGCGATACGCAGTATTTT	CSATPGTGGDTQYF	TRBD1	TRBJ2-3	TRBV20-1	few
TGTGCCAGCGAATCTTCCAGCAATGAGCAGTTCTTC	CASESSSNEQFF	.	TRBJ2-1	TRBV6-5	.
TGCAGTGCTAAAGCGGTGAACCGAGGCAATGAGCAGTTCTTC	CSAKAVNRGNEQFF	.	TRBJ2-1	TRBV20-1	.
TGTGCCAGCGGGACAGGGACAGGGATCTCTGGGGCCAACGTCCTGACTTTC	CASGTGTGISGANVLTF	TRBD1	TRBJ2-6	TRBV4-2	few
TGTGCCAGCAGCTTAGCGGGACTCTCCGGGGCCGGGGAGCTGTTTTTT	CASSLAGLSGAGELFF	.	TRBJ2-2	TRBV7-8	.
TGCAGTGCTAGTAGCCGGCGCCGAGGCACTGAAGCTTTCTTT	CSASSRRRGTEAFF	.	TRBJ1-1	TRBV20-1	many
TGTGCCAGCAGACAGGACAGGGCACAGCTGACCCAGCATTTT	CASRQDRAQLTQHF	TRBD1	TRBJ1-5	TRBV6-1	few
TGTGCCAGCAGCCTTAGCGACCGCTACGTCGAGCAGTACTTC	CASSLSDRYVEQYF	.	TRBJ2-7	TRBV4-2	once
TGCAGTGCTAGAGATAGGACCGGAAAATCCTACAATGAGCAGTTCTTC	CSARDRTGKSYNEQFF	.	TRBJ2-1	TRBV20-1	.
TGTGCCAGCAGTTCCCCCTGGGGCTCCTACGAGCAGTACTTC	CASSSPWGSYEQYF	.	TRBJ2-7	TRBV6-5	.
TGCAGTGCTAGAGATGCCTCTAGGCAGATCACTGAAGCTTTCTTT	CSARDASRQITEAFF	.	TRBJ1-1	TRBV20-1	many
TGTGCCAGCAGTGGACTCAGGGGGATTACAGGGGGCGACTTACAGACCCAGTACTTC	CASSGLRGITGGDLQTQYF	TRBD1	TRBJ2-5	TRBV6-4	once
TGCGCCAGCAGCCAAGATTGGGGGACACACTATGGCTACACCTTC	CASSQDWGTHYGYTF	.	TRBJ1-2	TRBV4-3	many
TGTGCCATCAAAGGGGGCCTCGGAGGAATGAACACTGAAGCTTTCTTT	CAIKGGLGGMNTEAFF	TRBD1	TRBJ1-1	TRBV10-3	.
TGCGCCAGCAGCCAAGCCCCGGGAACGGACTCGGTGGCCCTCCACTTT	CASSQAPGTDSVALHF	.	TRBJ1-6	TRBV4-3	.
TGTGCCAGCAGCTTAGGGGCCGGGGCCCAAGAGACCCAGTACTTC	CASSLGAGAQETQYF	.	TRBJ2-5	TRBV11-2	.
TGTGCCAGCAGGAGGGGGCTCTATGGCTACACCTTC	CASRRGLYGYTF	TRBD1	TRBJ1-2	TRBV6-5	.
TGTGCCAGCAGCGCACAGAGTAATCAGCCCCAGCATTTT	CASSAQSNQPQHF	.	TRBJ1-5	TRBV6-6	many
TGCAGTGCTAGAGATAGGGGTCCGGAGACGGGTCAGCCCCAGCATTTT	CSARDRGPETGQPQHF	.	TRBJ1-5	TRBV20-1	many
TGTGCCAGCAGTTCACTCGGACTAGCGGCCCCCTACGAGCAGTACTTC	CASSSLGLAAPYEQYF	TRBD2	TRBJ2-7	TRBV28	.
TGTGCCAGCAGTTCAACGGCCACTAGCACAGATACGCAGTATTTT	CASSSTATSTDTQYF	.	TRBJ2-3	TRBV6-2/TRBV6-3	few
TGTGCCAGCAGCCAAGAATTGACAGCCGCCTATGGCTACACCTTC	CASSQELTAAYGYTF	.	TRBJ1-2	TRBV4-2	.